The clone carrying this T cell receptor beta chain came up a few times. The antigen remains unidentified. The data belong to a study of response to subunit inactivated influenza vaccine. Study-wide results and caveats: Each seasonal flu vaccination may recruit only limited new T cells, authors suggested.

From the RT-PCR reads, TCRdb called clonotypes with MiXCR, one entry per CDR3 protein. The sample holds hundreds of thousands of distinct CDR3 sequences, over 11% seen once. This receptor was obtained from a man aged 45-65 years who received an inactivated influenza vaccine. Specimen: PBMCs from blood, collected 14 to 15 days before vaccination.

CDR3 residues: CASSTRPDTQYF. CDR3 in DNA: TGTGCCAGCAGTACCCGCCCAGATACGCAGTATTTT. The V call is TRBV6-6, the J call TRBJ2-3; no clear D gene. The germline CDR1 and CDR2 sequences are MNHNY and SVGAGI (reference sequence). Trimming stripped 5 bases from V and 4 bases from J, with 7 bases between. There are 12 residues in the CDR3.